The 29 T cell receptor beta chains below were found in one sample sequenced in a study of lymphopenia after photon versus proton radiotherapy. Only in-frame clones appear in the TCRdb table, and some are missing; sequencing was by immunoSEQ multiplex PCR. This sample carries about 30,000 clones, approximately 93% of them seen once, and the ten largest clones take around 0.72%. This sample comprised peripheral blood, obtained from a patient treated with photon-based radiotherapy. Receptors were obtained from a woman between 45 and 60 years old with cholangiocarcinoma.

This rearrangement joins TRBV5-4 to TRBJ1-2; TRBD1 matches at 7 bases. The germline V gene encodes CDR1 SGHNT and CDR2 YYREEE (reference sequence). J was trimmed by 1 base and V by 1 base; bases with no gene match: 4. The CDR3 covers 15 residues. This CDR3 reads CASSLTGEGNYGYTF. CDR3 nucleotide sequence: TGTGCCAGCAGCTTGACAGGGGAAGGTAACTATGGCTACACCTTC. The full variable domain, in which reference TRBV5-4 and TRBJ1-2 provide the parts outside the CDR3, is ETGVTQSPTHLIKTRGQQVTLRCSSQSGHNTVSWYQQALGQGPQFIFQYYREEENGRGNFPPRFSGLQFPNYSSELNVNALELDDSALYLCASSLTGEGNYGYTFGSGTRLTVV.

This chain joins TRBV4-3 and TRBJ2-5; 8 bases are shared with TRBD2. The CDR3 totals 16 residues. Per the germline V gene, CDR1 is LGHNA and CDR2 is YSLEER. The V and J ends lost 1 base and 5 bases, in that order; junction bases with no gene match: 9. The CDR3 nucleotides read TGCGCCAGCAGCCAAGGTCCTGCGGGGGGCAGGGAGACCCAGTACTTC. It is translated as CASSQGPAGGRETQYF.

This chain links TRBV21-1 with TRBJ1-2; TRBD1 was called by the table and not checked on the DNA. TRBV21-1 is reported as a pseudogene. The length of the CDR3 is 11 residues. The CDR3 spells CASSSRGSYTF. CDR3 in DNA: TGTGCCAGCAGCAGCAGGGGAAGCTACACCTTC.

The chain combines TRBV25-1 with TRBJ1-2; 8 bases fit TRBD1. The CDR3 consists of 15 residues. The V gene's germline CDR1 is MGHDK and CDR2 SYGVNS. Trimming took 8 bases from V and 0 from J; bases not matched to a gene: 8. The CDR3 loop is CASLPTGVANYGYTF. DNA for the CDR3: TGTGCCAGCCTCCCGACAGGGGTAGCTAACTATGGCTACACCTTC.

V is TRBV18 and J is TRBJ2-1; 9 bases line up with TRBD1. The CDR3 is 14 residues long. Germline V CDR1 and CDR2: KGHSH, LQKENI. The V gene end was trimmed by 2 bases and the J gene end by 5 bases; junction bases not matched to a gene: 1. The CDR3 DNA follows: TGTGCCAGCTCACCAGGGACAGGGAACAATGAGCAGTTCTTC. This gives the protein CASSPGTGNNEQFF.

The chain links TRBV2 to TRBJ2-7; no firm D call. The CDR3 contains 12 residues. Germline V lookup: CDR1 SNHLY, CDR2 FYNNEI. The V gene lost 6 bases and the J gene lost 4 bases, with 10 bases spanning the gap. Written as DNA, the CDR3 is TGTGCCAGCAGGGATAGGCGTTACGAGCAGTACTTC. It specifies CASRDRRYEQYF. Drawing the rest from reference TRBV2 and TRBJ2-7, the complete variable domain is EPEVTQTPSHQVTQMGQEVILRCVPISNHLYFYWYRQILGQKVEFLVSFYNNEISEKSEIFDDQFSVERPDGSNFTLKIRSTKLEDSAMYFCASRDRRYEQYFGPGTRLTVT.

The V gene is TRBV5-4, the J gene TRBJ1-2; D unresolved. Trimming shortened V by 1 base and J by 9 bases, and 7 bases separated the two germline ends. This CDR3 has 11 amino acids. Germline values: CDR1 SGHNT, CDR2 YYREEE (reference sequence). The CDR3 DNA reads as TGTGCCAGCAGCTTGTCTAGAAGCTACACCTTC. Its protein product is CASSLSRSYTF.

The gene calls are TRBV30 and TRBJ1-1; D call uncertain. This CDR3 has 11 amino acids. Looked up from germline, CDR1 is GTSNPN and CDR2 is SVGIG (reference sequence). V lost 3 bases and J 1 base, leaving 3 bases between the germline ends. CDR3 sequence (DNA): TGTGCCTGGAGATCGAACACTGAAGCTTTCTTT. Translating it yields CAWRSNTEAFF.

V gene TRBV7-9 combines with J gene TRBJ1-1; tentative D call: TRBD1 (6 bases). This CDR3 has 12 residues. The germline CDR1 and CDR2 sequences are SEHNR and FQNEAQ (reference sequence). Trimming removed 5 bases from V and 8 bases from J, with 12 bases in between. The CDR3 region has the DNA TGTGCCAGCAGCCGGAGCGACAGGGAAGCTTTCTTT. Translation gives CASSRSDREAFF.

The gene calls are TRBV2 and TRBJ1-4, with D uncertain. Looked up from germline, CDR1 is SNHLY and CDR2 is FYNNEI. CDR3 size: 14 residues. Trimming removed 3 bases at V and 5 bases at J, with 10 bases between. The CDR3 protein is CASSDWGVNEKLFF. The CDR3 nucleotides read TGTGCCAGCAGTGACTGGGGTGTGAATGAAAAACTGTTTTTT.

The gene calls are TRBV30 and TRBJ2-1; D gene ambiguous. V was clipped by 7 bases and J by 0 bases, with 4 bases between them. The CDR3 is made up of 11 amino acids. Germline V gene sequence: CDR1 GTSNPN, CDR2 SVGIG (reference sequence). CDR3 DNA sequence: TGTGCCTTTGGCTCCTACAATGAGCAGTTCTTC. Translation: CAFGSYNEQFF. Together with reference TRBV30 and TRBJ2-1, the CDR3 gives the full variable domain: SQTIHQWPATLVQPVGSPLSLECTVEGTSNPNLYWYRQAAGRGLQLLFYSVGIGQISSEVPQNLSASRPQDRQFILSSKKLLLSDSGFYLCAFGSYNEQFFGPGTRLTVL.

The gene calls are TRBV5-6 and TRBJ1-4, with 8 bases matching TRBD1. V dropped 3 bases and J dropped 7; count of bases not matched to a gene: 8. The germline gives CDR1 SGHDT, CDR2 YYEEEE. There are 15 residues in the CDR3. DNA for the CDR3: TGTGCCAGCAGCTCCCCAGGGGGCTCTGGTGAAAAACTGTTTTTT. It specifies CASSSPGGSGEKLFF.

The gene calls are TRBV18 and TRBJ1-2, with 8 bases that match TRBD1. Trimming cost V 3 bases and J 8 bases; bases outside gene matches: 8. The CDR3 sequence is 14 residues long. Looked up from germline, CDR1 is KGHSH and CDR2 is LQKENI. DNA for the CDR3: TGTGCCAGCTCACCCCCGACAGGGGATCAGGGCTACACCTTC. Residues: CASSPPTGDQGYTF. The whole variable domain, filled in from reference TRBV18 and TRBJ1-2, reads NAGVMQNPRHLVRRRGQEARLRCSPMKGHSHVYWYRQLPEEGLKFMVYLQKENIIDESGMPKERFSAEFPKEGPSILRIQQVVRGDSAAYFCASSPPTGDQGYTFGSGTRLTVV.

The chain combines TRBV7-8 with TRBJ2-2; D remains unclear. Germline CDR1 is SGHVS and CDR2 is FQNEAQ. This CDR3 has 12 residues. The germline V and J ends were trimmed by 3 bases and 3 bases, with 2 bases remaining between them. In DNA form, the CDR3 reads TGTGCCAGCAGCTTCCACACCGGGGAGCTGTTTTTT. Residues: CASSFHTGELFF.

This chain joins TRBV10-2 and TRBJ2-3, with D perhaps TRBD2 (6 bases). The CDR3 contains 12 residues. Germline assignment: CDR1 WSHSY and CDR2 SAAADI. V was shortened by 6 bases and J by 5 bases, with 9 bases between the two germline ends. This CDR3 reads CASSGGGDTQYF. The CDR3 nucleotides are TGCGCCAGCAGCGGGGGAGGAGATACGCAGTATTTT.

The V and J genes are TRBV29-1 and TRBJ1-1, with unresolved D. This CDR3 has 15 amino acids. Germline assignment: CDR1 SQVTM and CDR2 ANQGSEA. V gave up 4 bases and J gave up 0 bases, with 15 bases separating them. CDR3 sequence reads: CSVVYQFKLNTEAFF. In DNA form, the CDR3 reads TGCAGCGTTGTATATCAGTTCAAATTGAACACTGAAGCTTTCTTT. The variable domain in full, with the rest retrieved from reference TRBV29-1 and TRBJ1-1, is SAVISQKPSRDICQRGTSLTIQCQVDSQVTMMFWYRQQPGQSLTLIATANQGSEATYESGFVIDKFPISRPNLTFSTLTVSNMSPEDSSIYLCSVVYQFKLNTEAFFGQGTRLTVV.

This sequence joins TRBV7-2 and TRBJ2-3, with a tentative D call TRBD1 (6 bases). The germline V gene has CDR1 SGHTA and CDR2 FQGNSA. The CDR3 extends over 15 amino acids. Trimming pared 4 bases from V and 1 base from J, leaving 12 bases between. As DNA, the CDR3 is TGTGCCAGCAGCTCTGGGGGCTCAGGCACAGATACGCAGTATTTT. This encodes CASSSGGSGTDTQYF.

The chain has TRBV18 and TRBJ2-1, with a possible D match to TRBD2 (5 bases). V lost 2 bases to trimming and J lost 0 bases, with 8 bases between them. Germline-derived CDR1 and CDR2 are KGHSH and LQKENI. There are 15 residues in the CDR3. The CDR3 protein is CASSPGEFSYNEQFF. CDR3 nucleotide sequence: TGTGCCAGCTCACCAGGGGAGTTCTCCTACAATGAGCAGTTCTTC.

CDR3 sequence reads: CATSMTLDGAAYEQYF. The CDR3 nucleotides are TGTGCCACCAGCATGACACTTGACGGAGCGGCCTACGAGCAGTACTTC. The chain carries TRBV15 and TRBJ2-7, with a tentative D call TRBD2 (5 bases). This CDR3 is 16 amino acids long. The V gene lost 4 bases and the J gene lost 2 bases, with 18 bases spanning the gap. Germline loops: CDR1 LNHNV, CDR2 YYDKDF (reference sequence).

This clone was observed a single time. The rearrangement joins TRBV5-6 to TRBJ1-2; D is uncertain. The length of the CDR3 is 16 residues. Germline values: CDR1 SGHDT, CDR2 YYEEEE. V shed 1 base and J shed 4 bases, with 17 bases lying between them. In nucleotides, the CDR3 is TGTGCCAGCAGCTTGCTCCGCGACCGGGCGACCTATGGCTACACCTTC. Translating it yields CASSLLRDRATYGYTF.

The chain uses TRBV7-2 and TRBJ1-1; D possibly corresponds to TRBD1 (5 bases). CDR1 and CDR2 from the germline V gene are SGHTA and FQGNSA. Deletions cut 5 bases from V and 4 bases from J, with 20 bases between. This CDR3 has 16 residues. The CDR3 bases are TGTGCCAGCAGCCCAGATGGGGCGGCGGGACGCACTGAAGCTTTCTTT. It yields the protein CASSPDGAAGRTEAFF. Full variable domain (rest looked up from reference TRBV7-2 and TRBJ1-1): GAGVSQSPSNKVTEKGKDVELRCDPISGHTALYWYRQSLGQGLEFLIYFQGNSAPDKSGLPSDRFSAERTGGSVSTLTIQRTQQEDSAVYLCASSPDGAAGRTEAFFGQGTRLTVV.

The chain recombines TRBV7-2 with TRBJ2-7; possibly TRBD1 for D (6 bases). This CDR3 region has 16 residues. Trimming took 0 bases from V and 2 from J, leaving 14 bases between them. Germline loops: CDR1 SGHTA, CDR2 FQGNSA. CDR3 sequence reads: CASSLAQQGITYEQYF. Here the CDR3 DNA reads TGTGCCAGCAGCTTAGCCCAACAGGGAATTACCTACGAGCAGTACTTC.

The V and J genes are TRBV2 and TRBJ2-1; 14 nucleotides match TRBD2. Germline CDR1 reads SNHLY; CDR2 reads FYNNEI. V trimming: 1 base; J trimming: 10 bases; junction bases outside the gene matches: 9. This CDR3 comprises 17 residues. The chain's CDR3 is CASSEGLAGGPLGEQFF. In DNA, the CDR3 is TGTGCCAGCAGTGAAGGACTAGCGGGGGGGCCTCTAGGGGAGCAGTTCTTC.

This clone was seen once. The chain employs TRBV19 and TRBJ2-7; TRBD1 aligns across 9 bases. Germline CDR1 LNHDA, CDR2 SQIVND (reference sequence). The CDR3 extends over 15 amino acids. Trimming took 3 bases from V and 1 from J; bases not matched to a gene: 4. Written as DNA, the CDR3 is TGTGCCAGTAGTATCGGACAGGGGAGGTCCTACGAGCAGTACTTC. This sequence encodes CASSIGQGRSYEQYF.

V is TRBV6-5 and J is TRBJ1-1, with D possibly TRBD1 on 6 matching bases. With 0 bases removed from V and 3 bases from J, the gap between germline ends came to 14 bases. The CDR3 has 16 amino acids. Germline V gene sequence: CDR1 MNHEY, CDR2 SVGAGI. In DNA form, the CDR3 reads TGTGCCAGCAGTTACTCCAAAGCGAGGGGGGACACTGAAGCTTTCTTT. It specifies CASSYSKARGDTEAFF.

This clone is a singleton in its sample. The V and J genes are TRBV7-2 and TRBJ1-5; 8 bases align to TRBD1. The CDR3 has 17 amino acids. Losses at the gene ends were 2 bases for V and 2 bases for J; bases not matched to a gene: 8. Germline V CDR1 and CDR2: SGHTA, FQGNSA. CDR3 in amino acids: CASSLRPDRDGNQPQHF. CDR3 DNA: TGTGCCAGCAGCTTACGTCCGGACAGGGACGGCAATCAGCCCCAGCATTTT. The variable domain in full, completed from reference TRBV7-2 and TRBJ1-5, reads GAGVSQSPSNKVTEKGKDVELRCDPISGHTALYWYRQSLGQGLEFLIYFQGNSAPDKSGLPSDRFSAERTGGSVSTLTIQRTQQEDSAVYLCASSLRPDRDGNQPQHFGDGTRLSIL.

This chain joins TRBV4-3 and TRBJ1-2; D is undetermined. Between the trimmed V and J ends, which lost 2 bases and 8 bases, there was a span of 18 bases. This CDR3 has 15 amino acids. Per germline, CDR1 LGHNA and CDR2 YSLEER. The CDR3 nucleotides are TGCGCCAGCAGCCAAATACAGCCCCTAGCTATGGGCTACACCTTC. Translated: CASSQIQPLAMGYTF.

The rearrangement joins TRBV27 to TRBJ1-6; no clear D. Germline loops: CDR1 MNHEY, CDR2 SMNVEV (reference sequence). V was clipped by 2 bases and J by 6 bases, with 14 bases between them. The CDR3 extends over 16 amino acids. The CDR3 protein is CASSLGVGPLNSPLHF. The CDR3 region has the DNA TGTGCCAGCAGTTTAGGAGTAGGGCCTCTTAATTCACCCCTCCACTTT.

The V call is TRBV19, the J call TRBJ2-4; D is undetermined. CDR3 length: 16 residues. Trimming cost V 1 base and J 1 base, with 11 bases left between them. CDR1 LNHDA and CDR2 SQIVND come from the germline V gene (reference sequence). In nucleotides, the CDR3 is TGTGCCAGTAGTATAGGAATCGACGGGGCCAAAAACATTCAGTACTTC. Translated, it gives CASSIGIDGAKNIQYF.